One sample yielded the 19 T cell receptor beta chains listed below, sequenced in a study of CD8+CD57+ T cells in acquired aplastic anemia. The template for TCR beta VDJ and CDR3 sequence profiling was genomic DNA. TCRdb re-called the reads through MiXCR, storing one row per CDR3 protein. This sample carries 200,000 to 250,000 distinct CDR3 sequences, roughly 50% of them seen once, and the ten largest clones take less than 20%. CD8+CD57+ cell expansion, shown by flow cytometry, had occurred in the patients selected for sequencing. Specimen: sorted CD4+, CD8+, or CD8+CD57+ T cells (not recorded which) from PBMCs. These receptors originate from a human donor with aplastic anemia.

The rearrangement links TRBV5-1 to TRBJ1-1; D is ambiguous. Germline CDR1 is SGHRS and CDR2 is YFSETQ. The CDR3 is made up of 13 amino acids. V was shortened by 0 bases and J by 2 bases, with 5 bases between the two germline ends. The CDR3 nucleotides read TGCGCCAGCAGCTTGGACTATAACACTGAAGCTTTCTTT. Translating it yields CASSLDYNTEAFF. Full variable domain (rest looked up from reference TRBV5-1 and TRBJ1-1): KAGVTQTPRYLIKTRGQQVTLSCSPISGHRSVSWYQQTPGQGLQFLFEYFSETQRNKGNFPGRFSGRQFSNSRSEMNVSTLELGDSALYLCASSLDYNTEAFFGQGTRLTVV.

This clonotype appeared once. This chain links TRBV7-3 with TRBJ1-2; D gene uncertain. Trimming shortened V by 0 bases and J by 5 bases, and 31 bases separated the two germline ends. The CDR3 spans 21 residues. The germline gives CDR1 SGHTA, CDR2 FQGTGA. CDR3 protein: CASSLTGSSGENTGERYGYTF. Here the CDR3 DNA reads TGTGCCAGCAGCTTAACGGGGTCTAGCGGGGAGAACACCGGGGAGAGGTATGGCTACACCTTC.

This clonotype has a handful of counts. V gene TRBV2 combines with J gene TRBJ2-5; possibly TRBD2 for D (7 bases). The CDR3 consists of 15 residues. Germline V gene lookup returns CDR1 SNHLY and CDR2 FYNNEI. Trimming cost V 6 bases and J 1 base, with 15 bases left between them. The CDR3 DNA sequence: TGTGCCAGCAGGAGCCAGGGAGGGGGCCAAGAGACCCAGTACTTC. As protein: CASRSQGGGQETQYF.

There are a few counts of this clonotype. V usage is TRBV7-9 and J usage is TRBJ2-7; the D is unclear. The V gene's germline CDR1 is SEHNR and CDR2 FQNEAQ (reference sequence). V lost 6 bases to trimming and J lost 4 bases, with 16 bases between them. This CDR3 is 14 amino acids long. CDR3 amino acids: CASSPHLELYEQYF. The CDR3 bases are TGTGCCAGCAGTCCACACCTGGAGCTTTACGAGCAGTACTTC.

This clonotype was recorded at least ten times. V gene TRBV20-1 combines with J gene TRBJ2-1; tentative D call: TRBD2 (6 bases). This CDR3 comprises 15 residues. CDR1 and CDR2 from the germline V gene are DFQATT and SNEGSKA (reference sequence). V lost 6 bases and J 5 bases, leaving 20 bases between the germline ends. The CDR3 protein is CSALEGLQGNNEQFF. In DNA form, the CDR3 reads TGCAGTGCCCTGGAGGGGCTACAAGGGAACAATGAGCAGTTCTTC.

The CDR3 bases are TGTGCCACCAGCACGCGACAGGGCGACACTGAAGCTTTCTTT. Encoded protein: CATSTRQGDTEAFF. This chain connects TRBV15 to TRBJ1-1; 7 bases line up with TRBD1. Germline CDR1 reads LNHNV; CDR2 reads YYDKDF (reference sequence). With V trimmed by 4 bases and J by 3 bases, 5 bases remained unmatched. The CDR3 loop spans 14 amino acids.

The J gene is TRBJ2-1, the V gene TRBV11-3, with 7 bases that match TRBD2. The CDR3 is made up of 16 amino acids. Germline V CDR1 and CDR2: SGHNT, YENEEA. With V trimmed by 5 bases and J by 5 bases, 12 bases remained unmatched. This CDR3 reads CASSTRTSVGNNEQFF. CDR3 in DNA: TGTGCCAGCAGCACCCGAACTAGCGTTGGGAACAATGAGCAGTTCTTC.

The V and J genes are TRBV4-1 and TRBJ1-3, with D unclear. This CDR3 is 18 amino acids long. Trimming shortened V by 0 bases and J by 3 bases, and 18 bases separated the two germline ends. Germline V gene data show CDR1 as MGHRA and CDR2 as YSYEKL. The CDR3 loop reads CASSQDYKKAPDGNTIYF. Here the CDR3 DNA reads TGCGCCAGCAGCCAAGATTACAAAAAGGCCCCTGATGGAAACACCATATATTTT.

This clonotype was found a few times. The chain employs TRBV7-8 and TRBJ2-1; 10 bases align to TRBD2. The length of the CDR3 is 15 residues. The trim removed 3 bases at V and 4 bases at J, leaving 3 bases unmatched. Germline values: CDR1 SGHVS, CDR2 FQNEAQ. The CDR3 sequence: CASSFRTSGYNEQFF. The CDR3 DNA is TGTGCCAGCAGCTTCAGGACTAGCGGTTACAATGAGCAGTTCTTC.

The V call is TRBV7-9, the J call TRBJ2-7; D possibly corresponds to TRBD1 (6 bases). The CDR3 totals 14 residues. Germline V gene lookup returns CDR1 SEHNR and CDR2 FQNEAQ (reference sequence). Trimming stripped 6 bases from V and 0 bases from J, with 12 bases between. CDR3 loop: CASSLAGDSYEQYF. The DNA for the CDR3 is TGTGCCAGCAGTCTCGCAGGGGACTCCTACGAGCAGTACTTC.

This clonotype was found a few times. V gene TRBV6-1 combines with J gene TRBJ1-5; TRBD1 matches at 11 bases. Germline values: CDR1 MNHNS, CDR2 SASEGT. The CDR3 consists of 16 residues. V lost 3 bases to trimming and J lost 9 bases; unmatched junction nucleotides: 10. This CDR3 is CASSEETGTGGPPQHF. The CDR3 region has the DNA TGTGCCAGCAGTGAGGAAACCGGGACAGGGGGACCGCCCCAGCATTTT.

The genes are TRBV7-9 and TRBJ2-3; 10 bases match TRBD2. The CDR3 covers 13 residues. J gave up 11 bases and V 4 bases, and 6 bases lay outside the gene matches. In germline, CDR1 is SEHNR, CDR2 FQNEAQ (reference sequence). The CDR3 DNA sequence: TGTGCCAGCAGCTCCTCTAGCGGGGGAGAGCAGTATTTT. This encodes CASSSSSGGEQYF.

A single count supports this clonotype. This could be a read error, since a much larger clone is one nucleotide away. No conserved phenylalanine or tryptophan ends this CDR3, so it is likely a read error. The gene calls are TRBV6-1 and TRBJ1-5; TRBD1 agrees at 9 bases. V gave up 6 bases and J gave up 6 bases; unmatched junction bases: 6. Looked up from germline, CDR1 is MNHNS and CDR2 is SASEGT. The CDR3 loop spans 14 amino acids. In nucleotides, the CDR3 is TGTGCCAGCAGCCCCGGACAGGGGAGTCAGCCCCAGCATCTT. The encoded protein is CASSPGQGSQPQHL.

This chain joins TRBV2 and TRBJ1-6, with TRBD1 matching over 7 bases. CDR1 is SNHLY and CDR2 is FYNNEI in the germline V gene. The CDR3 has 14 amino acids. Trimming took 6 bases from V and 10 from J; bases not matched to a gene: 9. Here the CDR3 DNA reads TGTGCCAGCAGCACAGGGGAGTTCGGGTCACCCCTCCACTTT. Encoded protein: CASSTGEFGSPLHF. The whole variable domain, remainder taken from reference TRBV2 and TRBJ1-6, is EPEVTQTPSHQVTQMGQEVILRCVPISNHLYFYWYRQILGQKVEFLVSFYNNEISEKSEIFDDQFSVERPDGSNFTLKIRSTKLEDSAMYFCASSTGEFGSPLHFGNGTRLTVT.

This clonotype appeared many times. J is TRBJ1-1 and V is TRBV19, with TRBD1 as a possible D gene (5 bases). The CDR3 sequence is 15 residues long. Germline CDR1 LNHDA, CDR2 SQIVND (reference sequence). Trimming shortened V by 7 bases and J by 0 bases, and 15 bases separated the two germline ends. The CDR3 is CASITGNTMNTEAFF. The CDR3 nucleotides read TGTGCCAGTATAACAGGTAATACGATGAACACTGAAGCTTTCTTT.

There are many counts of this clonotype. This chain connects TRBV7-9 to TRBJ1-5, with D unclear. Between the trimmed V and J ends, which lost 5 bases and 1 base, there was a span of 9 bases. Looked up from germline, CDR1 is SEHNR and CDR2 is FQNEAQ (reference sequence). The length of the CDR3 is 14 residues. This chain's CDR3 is CASSPELSNQPQHF. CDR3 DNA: TGTGCCAGCAGCCCGGAATTGAGCAATCAGCCCCAGCATTTT.

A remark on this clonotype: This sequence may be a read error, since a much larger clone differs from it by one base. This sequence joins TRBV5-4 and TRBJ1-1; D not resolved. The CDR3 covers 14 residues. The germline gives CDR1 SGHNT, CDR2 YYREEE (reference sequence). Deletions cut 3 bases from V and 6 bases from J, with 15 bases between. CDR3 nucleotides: TGTGCCAGCAGCTCGGGCAGGATGATCTCTGAAGCTTTCTTT. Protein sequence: CASSSGRMISEAFF.

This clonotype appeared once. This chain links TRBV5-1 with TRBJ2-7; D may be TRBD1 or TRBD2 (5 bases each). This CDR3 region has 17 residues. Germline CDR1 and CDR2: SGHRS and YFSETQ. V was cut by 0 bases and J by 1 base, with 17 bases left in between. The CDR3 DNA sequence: TGCGCCAGCAGCTTGGGGACACCCGGGGATGGGTCCTACGAGCAGTACTTC. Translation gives CASSLGTPGDGSYEQYF.

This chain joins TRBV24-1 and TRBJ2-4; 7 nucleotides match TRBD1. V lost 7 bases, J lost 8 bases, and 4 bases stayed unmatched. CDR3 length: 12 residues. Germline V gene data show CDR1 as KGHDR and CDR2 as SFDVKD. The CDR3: CATRHRGDIQYF. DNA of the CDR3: TGTGCCACCAGGCACAGGGGAGACATTCAGTACTTC.